Described below is a single T cell receptor beta chain sequence and its context. Antigen specificity is unknown. This sample stems from a study of cytomegalovirus exposure and HLA in healthy donors. Study results and caveats: Presence/absence analyses assumed roughly uniform sequencing depth across donors. A later analysis reportedly found fewer N-insertions in an Asian-associated ancestry cluster than the roughly 680-donor mean. Reportedly, HLA-A and HLA-B alleles of most subjects were accurately predicted from TCR beta.

Trimming took 3 bases from V and 7 from J, leaving 10 bases between them. The CDR3 covers 14 residues. Germline V lookup: CDR1 MNHEY, CDR2 SMNVEV (reference sequence). Amplification used 60 Vbeta primers and 13 Jbeta primers. TCRdb's table, derived via immunoSEQ multiplex PCR, lists solely in-frame clones and lacks some. The sample includes about 100,000 clones, 80% of them seen just once. The TCR originated in a man aged 30-40 years in good health and CMV-seronegative. Sequenced: PBMCs. This sequence joins TRBV27 and TRBJ1-6; D may be TRBD1 (5 bases). CDR3 loop: CASSFQGGNSPLHF. DNA for the CDR3: TGTGCCAGCAGTTTTCAGGGAGGGAATTCACCCCTCCACTTT.